The entry that follows covers one T cell receptor beta chain sequence. Its antigen is as yet unknown. Germline V gene lookup returns CDR1 SGHRS and CDR2 YFSETQ. The V gene end was trimmed by 4 bases and the J gene end by 1 base; junction bases not matched to a gene: 12. The CDR3 extends over 17 amino acids. These data originate in a study of shared clonotypes between healthy human individuals. Study-wide results and caveats: Naive subsets generally had larger estimated richness than memory subsets. Donors were few, which limited the genetic and exposure-history diversity represented.

Methods used by the authors: For the immunoSEQ data, sequences were junction-only without quality scores, so filtering differed. Here immunoSEQ multiplex PCR was the method, and the copy in TCRdb shows in-frame clones only, minus some. That table furnishes V, J and clone size, whereas the DNA furnished D and trimming. The repertoire consists of 1,400,000 or so clones, with 98% occurring once and the leading ten covering approximately 0.38%. The TCR sequence derives from a man aged 25-45 years in good health. The sequenced material came from naive CD4+ T cells sorted from blood. Subset meaning: CD45RA+ positively selected. The chain joins TRBV5-1 to TRBJ1-1; the match to TRBD1 covers 8 bases. Here the CDR3 DNA reads TGCGCCAGCAGCCCAGACAGGGCCCAGGGGGCGAACACTGAAGCTTTCTTT. It encodes CASSPDRAQGANTEAFF.